This T cell receptor beta chain was recovered during a study of shared clonotypes between healthy human individuals. Findings and limits, study-wide: A limitation of the genetic and exposure-history diversity represented arose from few donors.

Within Nashville, Tennessee resided all donors, each a Caucasian adult. This CDR3 comprises 14 residues. Trimming removed 3 bases from V and 6 bases from J, with 14 bases in between. Germline V gene lookup returns CDR1 GTSNPN and CDR2 SVGIG (reference sequence). Replicate PCRs were loaded with around 0.3 ug DNA from unsorted PBMC, 30,000 or so T cell genomes. Unsorted PBMC DNA went through sequencing on ten immunoSEQ deep assay plates. This table comes from immunoSEQ multiplex PCR, and its TCRdb copy is limited to in-frame clones, with some not included. The sample carries about 600,000 clones, around 80% recorded once. Remarks on this clone: Its specificity is unknown.

The chain is built from TRBV30 and TRBJ2-2; either TRBD1 or TRBD2 may supply D (5 bases each). The sequence was obtained from a woman between 35 and 50 years old in good health. Some clones in this sample may be carry-over from other donors' samples. Sequencing was carried out using PBMCs. The chain's CDR3 is CAWSVSRESGELFF. The CDR3 DNA reads TGTGCCTGGAGCGTTTCCAGGGAGTCCGGGGAGCTGTTTTTT.